This T cell receptor beta chain was profiled in a study of CD8 T cells in ankylosing spondylitis. Overall study findings and caveats: Among TCR beta sequences, a motif of eight highly homologous variants appeared characteristic of ankylosing spondylitis blood. Reports of some motif variants in reactive arthritis synovial fluid and blood predate this one.

CDR1 is SGHRS, CDR2 YFSETQ, per germline. After removal of 4 bases from V and 7 bases from J, the junction contained 6 bases not matched to a gene. This CDR3 is built from 14 residues. TCRdb re-derived calls from the 5' RACE reads in MiXCR, one entry per CDR3 protein. Of about 390,000 distinct CDR3 sequences listed, about a fifth are singletons. As regards this clonotype: Its target is not known.

This TCR derives from a male donor with ankylosing spondylitis. Material for sequencing was blood, either unsorted or a sorted T cell fraction (not recorded which). The chain couples TRBV5-1 to TRBJ2-1, with 9 bases lining up with TRBD1. CDR3 DNA: TGCGCCAGCAGCCAGGACAGGGGCGGGAATGAGCAGTTCTTC. Residues: CASSQDRGGNEQFF.